The 21 T cell receptor beta chains in this list originate from one sample, sequenced in a study of blood T cell repertoires in COVID-19. Sequencing used immunoSEQ multiplex PCR; TCRdb keeps in-frame clones, though not all of them. This table holds around 300,000 clones, approximately 91% found once. The sequencing input was peripheral blood. The source of these receptors is a man aged 18-30 years with active or convalescent COVID-19.

This clone was recorded once. The V gene is TRBV20-1, the J gene TRBJ1-1; D perhaps matches TRBD1 (5 bases). V dropped 3 bases and J dropped 2 bases, with 13 bases sitting between them. This CDR3 has 14 amino acids. Per the germline V gene, CDR1 is DFQATT and CDR2 is SNEGSKA (reference sequence). Here the CDR3 DNA reads TGCAGTGCTAGTGATATGACAGTAAACACTGAAGCTTTCTTT. Its protein is CSASDMTVNTEAFF.

This chain joins TRBV13 and TRBJ1-2, with D perhaps matching TRBD1 (5 bases). Germline CDR1 PRHDT, CDR2 FYEKMQ (reference sequence). CDR3 length equals 16 residues. Trimming removed 2 bases at V and 4 bases at J, with 17 bases between. CDR3 loop: CASSLLSSAGIYGYTF. In nucleotides, the CDR3 is TGTGCCAGCAGCTTATTGTCTTCGGCAGGGATCTATGGCTACACCTTC.

The rearrangement joins TRBV5-4 to TRBJ2-7, with 12 bases matching TRBD2. Germline CDR1 reads SGHNT; CDR2 reads YYREEE (reference sequence). The V and J ends lost 4 bases and 4 bases, in that order; junction bases with no gene match: 6. CDR3 length: 15 residues. CDR3 DNA: TGTGCCAGCAGCGCGCAACTAGCGGGGGGATACGAGCAGTACTTC. Translated: CASSAQLAGGYEQYF.

The J gene is TRBJ1-1, the V gene TRBV29-1; maybe TRBD1 (5 bases). CDR1 SQVTM and CDR2 ANQGSEA come from the germline V gene. Trimming removed 7 bases from V and 0 bases from J, with 9 bases in between. The CDR3 covers 12 residues. The DNA for the CDR3 is TGCAGCGCCAACAGGATGAACACTGAAGCTTTCTTT. Protein: CSANRMNTEAFF.

This sequence joins TRBV21-1 and TRBJ2-2; the table gives TRBD2 as D, unverified against the DNA. TRBV21-1 has pseudogene status. CDR3 length: 14 amino acids. The CDR3, as DNA: TGTGCCAGCAGCAAAGTTGGCGGCAGCGGGGAGCTGTTTTTT. Translated, it gives CASSKVGGSGELFF.

Remarks on this clone: Different DNA sequences within this sample yield the same CDR3. This chain's CDR3 is CASKRLAGGQETQYF. CDR3 coding DNA: TGTGCCAGCAAGAGACTAGCGGGGGGACAAGAGACCCAGTACTTC. The J gene is TRBJ2-5, the V gene TRBV2, with 13 bases fitting TRBD2. The V gene end was trimmed by 7 bases and the J gene end by 2 bases; junction bases not matched to a gene: 4. Germline CDR1 is SNHLY and CDR2 is FYNNEI. This CDR3 comprises 15 residues.

The genes are TRBV4-1 and TRBJ2-3; the match to TRBD2 covers 7 bases. J was trimmed by 1 base and V by 4 bases; bases with no gene match: 11. The CDR3 extends over 17 amino acids. Per the germline V gene, CDR1 is MGHRA and CDR2 is YSYEKL. CDR3 DNA: TGCGCCAGCAGCCCGCGAGGAGGGGCGGGGGGCACAGATACGCAGTATTTT. Encoded protein: CASSPRGGAGGTDTQYF.

The chain employs TRBV6-5 and TRBJ1-2, with a tentative D call TRBD1 (6 bases). This CDR3 has 14 residues. Trimming left V 6 bases short and J 5 bases short, with 16 bases between. Germline V gene lookup returns CDR1 MNHEY and CDR2 SVGAGI. CDR3 bases: TGTGCCAGCAGCCCGGACAGCGGGGGGTATGGCTACACCTTC. Residues: CASSPDSGGYGYTF.

This chain uses TRBV2 with TRBJ2-5, with D perhaps TRBD2 (6 bases). V shed 4 bases and J shed 4 bases, with 7 bases lying between them. The CDR3 loop spans 12 amino acids. Germline CDR1 reads SNHLY; CDR2 reads FYNNEI. DNA of the CDR3: TGTGCCAGCAGTGGGGGAGGAGAGACCCAGTACTTC. Translating it yields CASSGGGETQYF.

J is TRBJ2-5 and V is TRBV7-2, with D possibly TRBD2 on 6 matching bases. The CDR3 has 13 residues. Trimming cost V 5 bases and J 2 bases, with 9 bases left between them. From germline, CDR1 is SGHTA and CDR2 FQGNSA. The CDR3 nucleotides read TGTGCCAGCAGCCAGACTAGGCAAGAGACCCAGTACTTC. Translating it yields CASSQTRQETQYF.

This clone was seen just once. The V call is TRBV13, the J call TRBJ2-7, with D possibly TRBD1 on 5 matching bases. Trimming removed 6 bases from V and 6 bases from J, with 15 bases in between. Germline V lookup: CDR1 PRHDT, CDR2 FYEKMQ (reference sequence). The CDR3 length is 13 residues. The chain's CDR3 is CASSTGSGGEQYF. Here the CDR3 DNA reads TGTGCCAGCAGTACAGGTTCCGGTGGCGAGCAGTACTTC.

The chain joins TRBV12-5 to TRBJ1-1, with TRBD1 matching over 10 bases. There are 19 residues in the CDR3. The J segment lost 4 bases and the V segment lost 4 bases, leaving 18 bases of the junction unmatched. Germline V gene lookup returns CDR1 LGHNT and CDR2 FRNRAP. The CDR3 spells CASGWVTGGQLLVGTEAFF. The CDR3 DNA is TGTGCTAGTGGTTGGGTGACAGGGGGCCAGTTATTAGTAGGCACTGAAGCTTTCTTT. The full variable domain, rest sourced from reference TRBV12-5 and TRBJ1-1, is DARVTQTPRHKVTEMGQEVTMRCQPILGHNTVFWYRQTMMQGLELLAYFRNRAPLDDSGMPKDRFSAEMPDATLATLKIQPSEPRDSAVYFCASGWVTGGQLLVGTEAFFGQGTRLTVV.

The chain uses TRBV9 and TRBJ2-1; D is unclear. The CDR3 has 15 residues. The germline CDR1 and CDR2 sequences are SGDLS and YYNGEE. Trimming stripped 0 bases from V and 3 bases from J, with 10 bases between. Here the CDR3 DNA reads TGTGCCAGCAGCGTAGCTACAGCAAGCTACAATGAGCAGTTCTTC. It codes for CASSVATASYNEQFF.

This chain uses TRBV4-1 with TRBJ2-2; 9 bases agree with TRBD1. The CDR3 loop spans 20 amino acids. The germline V gene has CDR1 MGHRA and CDR2 YSYEKL. V was pared by 4 bases and J by 6 bases, with 21 bases of the junction left unmatched. The CDR3 protein is CASSLLPQIPGQGLSGELFF. DNA of the CDR3: TGCGCCAGCAGCCTTCTACCGCAAATTCCGGGACAGGGTTTATCCGGGGAGCTGTTTTTT.

This clone was seen a single time. The chain is built from TRBV12-3 or TRBV12-4 and TRBJ1-2; 7 nucleotides align to TRBD1. Germline trimming cut 11 bases from V and 8 bases from J; bases unmatched to any gene: 8. The CDR3 has 11 amino acids. CDR3 in amino acids: CAVQGTYGYTF. The CDR3 DNA is TGTGCCGTACAGGGGACCTACGGCTACACCTTC.

This clone has only a few counts. This chain links TRBV12-3 or TRBV12-4 with TRBJ2-3; 7 bases line up with TRBD1. The CDR3 runs to 13 residues. With 2 bases clipped from V and 4 bases from J, the junction kept 0 bases outside the gene matches. CDR3 DNA sequence: TGTGCCAGCAGTTTACAGGGGGCAGATACGCAGTATTTT. Its protein is CASSLQGADTQYF.

The CDR3 protein is CASSLPGQQETQYF. The DNA of the CDR3 is TGTGCCAGCTCACTCCCGGGACAGCAAGAGACCCAGTACTTC. The J gene is TRBJ2-5, the V gene TRBV18; TRBD1 matches at 7 bases. Germline lookup yields CDR1 KGHSH and CDR2 LQKENI. The CDR3 totals 14 residues. V dropped 4 bases and J dropped 2; count of bases not matched to a gene: 4. Full variable domain (missing parts from reference TRBV18 and TRBJ2-5): NAGVMQNPRHLVRRRGQEARLRCSPMKGHSHVYWYRQLPEEGLKFMVYLQKENIIDESGMPKERFSAEFPKEGPSILRIQQVVRGDSAAYFCASSLPGQQETQYFGPGTRLLVL.

This clone was counted a few times. This chain uses TRBV6-5 with TRBJ1-6; D is ambiguous. The V gene lost 6 bases and the J gene lost 6 bases, with 12 bases spanning the gap. The CDR3 extends over 14 amino acids. Per the germline V gene, CDR1 is MNHEY and CDR2 is SVGAGI. CDR3 coding DNA: TGTGCCAGCAGAGGAGGGAGCCTTAATTCACCCCTCCACTTT. Its translation is CASRGGSLNSPLHF.

The chain uses TRBV6-1 and TRBJ1-3, with 9 bases fitting TRBD1. There are 19 residues in the CDR3. After removal of 7 bases from V and 1 base from J, the junction contained 17 bases not matched to a gene. CDR1 and CDR2 from the germline V gene are MNHNS and SASEGT. CDR3 residues: CASNKARGGQGRSGNTIYF. The CDR3 DNA reads as TGTGCCAGCAATAAAGCCCGGGGTGGACAGGGGAGATCTGGAAACACCATATATTTT.

The chain recombines TRBV6-2 or TRBV6-3 with TRBJ2-3; D might be TRBD2 (6 bases). The CDR3 contains 15 residues. V was shortened by 2 bases and J by 2 bases, with 11 bases between the two germline ends. CDR1 MNHEY and CDR2 SVGEGT come from the germline V gene. CDR3: CASSYTRDLTDTQYF. For the CDR3, the DNA is TGTGCCAGCAGTTACACGCGGGACCTCACAGATACGCAGTATTTT.

The chain carries TRBV5-8 and TRBJ1-1; D remains unclear. V was shortened by 1 base and J by 1 base, with 20 bases between the two germline ends. Germline V gives CDR1 SGHTS, CDR2 YDEGEE. The CDR3 covers 18 residues. The CDR3 nucleotides read TGTGCCAGCAGCTTGTATCCTGAGACATTTGACCGGAACACTGAAGCTTTCTTT. It codes for CASSLYPETFDRNTEAFF. Together with reference TRBV5-8 and TRBJ1-1, the CDR3 gives the full variable domain: EAGVTQSPTHLIKTRGQQATLRCSPISGHTSVYWYQQALGLGLQFLLWYDEGEERNRGNFPPRFSGRQFPNYSSELNVNALELEDSALYLCASSLYPETFDRNTEAFFGQGTRLTVV.